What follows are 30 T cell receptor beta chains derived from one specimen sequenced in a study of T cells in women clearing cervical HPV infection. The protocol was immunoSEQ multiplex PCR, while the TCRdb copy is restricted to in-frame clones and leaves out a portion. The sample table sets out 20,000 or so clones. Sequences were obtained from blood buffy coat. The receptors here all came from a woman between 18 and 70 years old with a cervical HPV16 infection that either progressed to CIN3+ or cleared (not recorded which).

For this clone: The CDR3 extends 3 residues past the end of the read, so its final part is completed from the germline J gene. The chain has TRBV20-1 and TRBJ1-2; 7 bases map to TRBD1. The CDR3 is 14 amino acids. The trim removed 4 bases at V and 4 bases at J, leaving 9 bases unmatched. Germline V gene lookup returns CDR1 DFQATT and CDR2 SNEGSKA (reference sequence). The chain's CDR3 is CSAITGAYIYGYTF. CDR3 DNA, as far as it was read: TGCAGTGCTATTACAGGGGCTTACATCTATGGC.

Partial CDR3 DNA: TGCGCCAGCAGCCTAGGGACAGGGGTAAGGGAGACC. It is translated as CASSLGTGVRET. The CDR3 in its entirety is CASSLGTGVRETQYF. V gene TRBV5-1 combines with J gene TRBJ2-5; 10 nucleotides align to TRBD1. Read coverage stops 3 residues before the CDR3 terminus; the germline J gene supplies the remainder. This CDR3 is built from 15 residues. The junction had 8 bases not matched to a gene; V was cut back by 4 bases and J by 5 bases. The germline gives CDR1 SGHRS, CDR2 YFSETQ.

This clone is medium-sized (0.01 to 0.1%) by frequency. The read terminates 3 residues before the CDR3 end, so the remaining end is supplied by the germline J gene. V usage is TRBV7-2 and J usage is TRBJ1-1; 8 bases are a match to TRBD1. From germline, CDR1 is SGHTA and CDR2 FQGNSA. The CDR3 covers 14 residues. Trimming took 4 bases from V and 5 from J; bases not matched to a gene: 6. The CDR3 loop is CASSSPGGGTEAFF. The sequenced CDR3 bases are TGTGCCAGCAGCTCCCCAGGGGGCGGAACTGAA.

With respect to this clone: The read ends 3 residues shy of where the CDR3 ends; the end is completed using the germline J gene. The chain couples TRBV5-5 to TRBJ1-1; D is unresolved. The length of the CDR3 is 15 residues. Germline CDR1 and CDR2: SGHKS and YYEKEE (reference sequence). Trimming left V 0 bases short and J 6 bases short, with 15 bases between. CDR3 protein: CASSLEGPFRAEAFF. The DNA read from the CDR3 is TGTGCCAGCAGCTTGGAGGGCCCGTTTAGGGCTGAA.

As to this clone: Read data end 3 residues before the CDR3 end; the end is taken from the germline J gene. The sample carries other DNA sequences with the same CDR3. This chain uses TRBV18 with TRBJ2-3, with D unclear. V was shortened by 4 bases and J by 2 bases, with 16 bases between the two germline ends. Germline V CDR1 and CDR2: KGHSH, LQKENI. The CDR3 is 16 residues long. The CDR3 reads CASSHNGGSTTDTQYF. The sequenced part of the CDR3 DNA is TGTGCCAGCTCACATAACGGCGGCTCGACCACAGATACG. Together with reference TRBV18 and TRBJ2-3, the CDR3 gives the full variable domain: NAGVMQNPRHLVRRRGQEARLRCSPMKGHSHVYWYRQLPEEGLKFMVYLQKENIIDESGMPKERFSAEFPKEGPSILRIQQVVRGDSAAYFCASSHNGGSTTDTQYFGPGTRLTVL.

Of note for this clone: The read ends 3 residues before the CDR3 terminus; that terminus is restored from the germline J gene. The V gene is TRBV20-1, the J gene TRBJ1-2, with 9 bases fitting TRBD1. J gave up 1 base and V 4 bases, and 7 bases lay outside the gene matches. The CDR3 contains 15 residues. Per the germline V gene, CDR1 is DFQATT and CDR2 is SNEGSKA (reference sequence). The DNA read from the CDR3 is TGCAGTGCTATTACGATGACAGGGGGTAACTATGGC. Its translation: CSAITMTGGNYG. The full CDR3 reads CSAITMTGGNYGYTF.

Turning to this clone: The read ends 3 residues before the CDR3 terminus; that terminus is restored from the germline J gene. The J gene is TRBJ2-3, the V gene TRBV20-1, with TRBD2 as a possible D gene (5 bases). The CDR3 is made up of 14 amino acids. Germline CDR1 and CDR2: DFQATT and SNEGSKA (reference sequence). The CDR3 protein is CSATPSRAAATQYF. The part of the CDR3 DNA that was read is TGCAGTGCTACTCCCTCCCGGGCAGCGGCAACG.

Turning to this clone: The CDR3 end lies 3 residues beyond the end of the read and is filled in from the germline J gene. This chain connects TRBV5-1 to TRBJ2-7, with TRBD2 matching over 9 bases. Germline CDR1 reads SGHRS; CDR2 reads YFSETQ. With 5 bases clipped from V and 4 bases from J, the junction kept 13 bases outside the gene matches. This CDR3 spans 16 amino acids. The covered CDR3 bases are TGCGCCAGCAGTCCTAGGGTGGCGGGAGGGCCGTACGAG. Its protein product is CASSPRVAGGPYE. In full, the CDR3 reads CASSPRVAGGPYEQYF.

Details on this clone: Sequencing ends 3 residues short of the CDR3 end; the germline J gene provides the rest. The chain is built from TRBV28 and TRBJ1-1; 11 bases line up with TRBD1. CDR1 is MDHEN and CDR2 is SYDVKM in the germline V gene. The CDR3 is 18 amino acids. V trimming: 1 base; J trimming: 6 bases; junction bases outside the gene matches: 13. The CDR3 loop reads CASSLSVFWGQGVSEAFF. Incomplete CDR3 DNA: TGTGCCAGCAGTTTATCCGTTTTTTGGGGACAGGGGGTGTCTGAA.

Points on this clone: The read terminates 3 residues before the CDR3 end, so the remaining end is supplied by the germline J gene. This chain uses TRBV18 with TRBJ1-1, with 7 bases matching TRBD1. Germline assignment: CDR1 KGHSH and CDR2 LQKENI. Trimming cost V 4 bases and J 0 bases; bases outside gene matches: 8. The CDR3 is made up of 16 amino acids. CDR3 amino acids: CASSRATGTVNTEAFF. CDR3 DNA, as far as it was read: TGTGCCAGCTCACGCGCGACAGGGACGGTGAACACTGAA.

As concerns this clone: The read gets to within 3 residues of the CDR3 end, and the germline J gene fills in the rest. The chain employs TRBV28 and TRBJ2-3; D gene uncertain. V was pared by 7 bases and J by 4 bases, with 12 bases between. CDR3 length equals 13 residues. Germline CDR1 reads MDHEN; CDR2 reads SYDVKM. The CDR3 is CASTQGGADTQYF. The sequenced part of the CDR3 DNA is TGTGCCAGCACCCAAGGCGGAGCAGATACG. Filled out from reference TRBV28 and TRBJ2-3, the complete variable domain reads DVKVTQSSRYLVKRTGEKVFLECVQDMDHENMFWYRQDPGLGLRLIYFSYDVKMKEKGDIPEGYSVSREKKERFSLILESASTNQTSMYLCASTQGGADTQYFGPGTRLTVL.

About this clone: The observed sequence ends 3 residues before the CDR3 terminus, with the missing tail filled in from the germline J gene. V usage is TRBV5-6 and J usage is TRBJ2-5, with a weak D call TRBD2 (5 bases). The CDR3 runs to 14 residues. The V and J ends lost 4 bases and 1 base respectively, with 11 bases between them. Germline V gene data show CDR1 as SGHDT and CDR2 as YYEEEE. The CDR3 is CASSTTRGQETQYF. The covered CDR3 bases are TGTGCCAGCAGCACCACCCGGGGCCAAGAGACC.

The CDR3 loop is CASSFRRSNTGELFF. CDR3 bases read: TGCGCCAGCAGCTTCCGGCGGTCGAACACCGGGGAG. The chain couples TRBV5-1 to TRBJ2-2; the D is unclear. The read is 3 residues too short to cover the CDR3 end, so that end is filled in from the germline J gene. There are 15 residues in the CDR3. Trimming took 2 bases from V and 0 from J, leaving 8 bases between them. The germline V gene has CDR1 SGHRS and CDR2 YFSETQ.

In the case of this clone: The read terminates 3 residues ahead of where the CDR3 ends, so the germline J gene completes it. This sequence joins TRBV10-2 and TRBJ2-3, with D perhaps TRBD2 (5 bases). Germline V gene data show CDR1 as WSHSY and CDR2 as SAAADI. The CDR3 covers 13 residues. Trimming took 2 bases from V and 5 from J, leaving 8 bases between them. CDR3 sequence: CASSEAGGDTQYF. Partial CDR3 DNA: TGCGCCAGCAGTGAGGCAGGAGGAGATACG.

CDR3 residues: CASSRYYEQYF. The CDR3 DNA, read in part, is TGTGCCAGCAGCAGGTACTACGAG. The chain uses TRBV7-9 and TRBJ2-7, with D uncertain. Read coverage stops 3 residues before the CDR3 terminus; the germline J gene supplies the remainder. V lost 5 bases to trimming and J lost 3 bases, with 5 bases between them. Germline CDR1 reads SEHNR; CDR2 reads FQNEAQ (reference sequence). This CDR3 has 11 amino acids.

The sequenced CDR3 bases are TGTGCCTGGAGTAGTCGAAAGGGGCCC. It yields the protein CAWSSRKGP. The CDR3 in its entirety is CAWSSRKGPQHF. The chain carries TRBV30 and TRBJ1-5; unclear D gene. The DNA ends 3 residues before the CDR3 does, and the rest of the CDR3 is filled in from the germline J gene. Germline CDR1 and CDR2: GTSNPN and SVGIG (reference sequence). This CDR3 spans 12 amino acids. Trimming cost V 2 bases and J 9 bases, with 11 bases left between them.

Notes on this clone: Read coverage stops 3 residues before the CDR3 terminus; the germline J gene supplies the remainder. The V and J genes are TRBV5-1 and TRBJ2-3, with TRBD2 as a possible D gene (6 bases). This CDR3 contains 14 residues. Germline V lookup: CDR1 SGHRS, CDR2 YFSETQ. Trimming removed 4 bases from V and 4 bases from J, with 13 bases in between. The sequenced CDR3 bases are TGCGCCAGCAGCCTAGGGGACTCCTCAGATACG. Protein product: CASSLGDSSDT. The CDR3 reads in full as CASSLGDSSDTQYF.

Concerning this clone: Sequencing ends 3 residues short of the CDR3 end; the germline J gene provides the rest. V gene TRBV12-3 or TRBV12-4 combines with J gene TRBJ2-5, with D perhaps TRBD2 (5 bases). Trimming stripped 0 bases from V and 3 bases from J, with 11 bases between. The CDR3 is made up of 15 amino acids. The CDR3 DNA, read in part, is TGTGCCAGCAGTTTAGCGTTTGGGCGGGAAGAGACC. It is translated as CASSLAFGREET. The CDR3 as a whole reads CASSLAFGREETQYF.

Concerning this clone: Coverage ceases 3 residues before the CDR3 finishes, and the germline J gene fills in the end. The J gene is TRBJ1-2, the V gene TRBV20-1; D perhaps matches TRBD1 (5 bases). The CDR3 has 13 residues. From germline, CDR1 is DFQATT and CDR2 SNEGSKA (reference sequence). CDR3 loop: CSANPSRAGGYTF. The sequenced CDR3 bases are TGCAGTGCTAACCCCAGCCGGGCAGGGGGC.

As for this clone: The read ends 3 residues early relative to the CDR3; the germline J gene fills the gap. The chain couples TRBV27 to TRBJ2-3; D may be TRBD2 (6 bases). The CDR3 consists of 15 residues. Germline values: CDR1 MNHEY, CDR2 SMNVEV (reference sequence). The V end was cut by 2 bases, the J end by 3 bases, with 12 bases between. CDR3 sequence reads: CASSLRGIGTDTQYF. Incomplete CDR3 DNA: TGTGCCAGCAGTTTACGGGGGATAGGAACAGATACG.

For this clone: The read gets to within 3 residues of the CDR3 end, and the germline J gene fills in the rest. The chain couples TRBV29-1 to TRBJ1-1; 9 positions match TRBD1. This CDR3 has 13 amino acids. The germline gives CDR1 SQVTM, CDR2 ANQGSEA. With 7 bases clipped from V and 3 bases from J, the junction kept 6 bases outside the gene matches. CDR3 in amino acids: CSGTQGAHTEAFF. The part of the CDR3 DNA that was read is TGCAGCGGGACACAGGGGGCGCACACTGAA.

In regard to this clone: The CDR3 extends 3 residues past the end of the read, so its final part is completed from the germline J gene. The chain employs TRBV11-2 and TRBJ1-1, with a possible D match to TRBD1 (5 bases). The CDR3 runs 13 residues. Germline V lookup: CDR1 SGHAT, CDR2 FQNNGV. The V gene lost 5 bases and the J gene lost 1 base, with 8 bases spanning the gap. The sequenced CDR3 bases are TGTGCCAGCAGCATCGACAGGAACACTGAA. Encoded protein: CASSIDRNTE. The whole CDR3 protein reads CASSIDRNTEAFF.

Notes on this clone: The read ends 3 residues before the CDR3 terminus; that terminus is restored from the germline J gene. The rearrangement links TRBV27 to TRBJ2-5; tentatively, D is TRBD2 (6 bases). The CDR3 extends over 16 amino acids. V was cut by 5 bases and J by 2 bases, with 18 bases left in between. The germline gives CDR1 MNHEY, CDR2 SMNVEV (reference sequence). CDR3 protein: CASSPRGLFGQETQYF. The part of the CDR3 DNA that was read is TGTGCCAGCAGTCCACGGGGACTTTTTGGGCAAGAGACC.

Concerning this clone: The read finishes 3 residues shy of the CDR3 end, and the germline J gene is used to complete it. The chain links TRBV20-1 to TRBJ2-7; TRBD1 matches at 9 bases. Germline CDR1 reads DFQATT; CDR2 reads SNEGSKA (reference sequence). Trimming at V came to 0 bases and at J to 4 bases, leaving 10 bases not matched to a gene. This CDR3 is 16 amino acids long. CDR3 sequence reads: CSARDPGQGGLYEQYF. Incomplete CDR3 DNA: TGCAGTGCTAGAGATCCGGGACAGGGCGGACTTTACGAG.

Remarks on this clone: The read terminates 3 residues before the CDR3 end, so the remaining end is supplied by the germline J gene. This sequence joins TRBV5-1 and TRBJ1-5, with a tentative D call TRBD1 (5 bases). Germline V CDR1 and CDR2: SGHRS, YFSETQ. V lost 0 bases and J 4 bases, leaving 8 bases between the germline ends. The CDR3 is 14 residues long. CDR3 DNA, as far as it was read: TGCGCCAGCAGCTTGGGACAGCAAAATCAGCCC. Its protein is CASSLGQQNQP. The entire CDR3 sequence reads CASSLGQQNQPQHF.

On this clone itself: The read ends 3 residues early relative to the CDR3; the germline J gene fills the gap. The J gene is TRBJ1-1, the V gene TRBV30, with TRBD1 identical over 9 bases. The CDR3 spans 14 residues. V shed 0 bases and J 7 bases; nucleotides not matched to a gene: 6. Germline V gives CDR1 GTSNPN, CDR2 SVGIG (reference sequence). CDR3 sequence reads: CAWSVRQGGGEAFF. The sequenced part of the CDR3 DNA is TGTGCCTGGAGTGTACGACAGGGGGGTGGTGAA.

The CDR3 is CSARGLLTGLSSYNEQFF. The sequenced CDR3 bases are TGCAGTGCGAGGGGTCTATTGACGGGCCTGAGCTCCTACAATGAG. The chain links TRBV20-1 to TRBJ2-1; perhaps D is TRBD1 or TRBD2 (5 bases each). The read is 3 residues too short to cover the CDR3 end, so that end is filled in from the germline J gene. The length of the CDR3 is 18 residues. Trimming removed 6 bases from V and 0 bases from J, with 24 bases in between. Germline V gene data show CDR1 as DFQATT and CDR2 as SNEGSKA (reference sequence).

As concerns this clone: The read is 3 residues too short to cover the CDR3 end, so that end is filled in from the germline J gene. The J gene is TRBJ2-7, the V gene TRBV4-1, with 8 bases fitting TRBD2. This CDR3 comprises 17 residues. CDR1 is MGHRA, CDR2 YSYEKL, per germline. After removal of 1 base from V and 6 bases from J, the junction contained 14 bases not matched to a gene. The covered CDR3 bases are TGCGCCAGCAGCCAAGTAAATATGGGACTAGTAGCTGGCGAG. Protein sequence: CASSQVNMGLVAGE. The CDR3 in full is CASSQVNMGLVAGEQYF.

CDR3 bases read: TGTGCCAGCTCCCAGCGTGCACCTAGCACAGATACG. Translation gives CASSQRAPSTDT. The complete CDR3 sequence is CASSQRAPSTDTQYF. The chain has TRBV18 and TRBJ2-3; D uncertain. The CDR3 goes on 3 residues after the read ends, and that part is filled in from the germline J gene. CDR1 is KGHSH and CDR2 is LQKENI in the germline V gene. With 6 bases removed from V and 0 bases from J, the gap between germline ends came to 13 bases. The CDR3 sequence is 15 residues long. Full variable domain (remainder filled in from reference TRBV18 and TRBJ2-3): NAGVMQNPRHLVRRRGQEARLRCSPMKGHSHVYWYRQLPEEGLKFMVYLQKENIIDESGMPKERFSAEFPKEGPSILRIQQVVRGDSAAYFCASSQRAPSTDTQYFGPGTRLTVL.

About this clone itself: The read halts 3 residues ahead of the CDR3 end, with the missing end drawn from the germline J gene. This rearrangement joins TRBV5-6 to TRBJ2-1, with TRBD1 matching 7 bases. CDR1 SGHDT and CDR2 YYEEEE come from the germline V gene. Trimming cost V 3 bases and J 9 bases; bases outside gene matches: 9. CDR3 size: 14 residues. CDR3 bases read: TGTGCCAGCAGCTGGGAAAGGGGGCTTACTGAG. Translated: CASSWERGLTE. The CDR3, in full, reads CASSWERGLTEQFF.